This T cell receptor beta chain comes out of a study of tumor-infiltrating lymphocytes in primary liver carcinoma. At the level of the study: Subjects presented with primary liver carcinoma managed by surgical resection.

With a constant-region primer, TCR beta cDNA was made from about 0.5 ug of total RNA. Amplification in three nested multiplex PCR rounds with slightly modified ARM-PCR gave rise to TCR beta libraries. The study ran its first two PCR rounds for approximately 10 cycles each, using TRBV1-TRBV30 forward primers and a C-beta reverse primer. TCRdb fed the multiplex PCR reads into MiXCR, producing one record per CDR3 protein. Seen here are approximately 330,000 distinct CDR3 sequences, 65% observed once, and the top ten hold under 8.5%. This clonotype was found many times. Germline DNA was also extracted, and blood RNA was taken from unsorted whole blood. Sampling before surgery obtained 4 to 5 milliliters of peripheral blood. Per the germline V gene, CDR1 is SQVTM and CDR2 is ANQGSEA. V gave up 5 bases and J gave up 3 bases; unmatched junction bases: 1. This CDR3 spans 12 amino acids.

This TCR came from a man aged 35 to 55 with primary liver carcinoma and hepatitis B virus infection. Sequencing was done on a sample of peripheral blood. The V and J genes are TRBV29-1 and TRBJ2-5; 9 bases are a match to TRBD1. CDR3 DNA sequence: TGCAGCGTTAGGACAGGGGAAGAGACCCAGTACTTC. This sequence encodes CSVRTGEETQYF.